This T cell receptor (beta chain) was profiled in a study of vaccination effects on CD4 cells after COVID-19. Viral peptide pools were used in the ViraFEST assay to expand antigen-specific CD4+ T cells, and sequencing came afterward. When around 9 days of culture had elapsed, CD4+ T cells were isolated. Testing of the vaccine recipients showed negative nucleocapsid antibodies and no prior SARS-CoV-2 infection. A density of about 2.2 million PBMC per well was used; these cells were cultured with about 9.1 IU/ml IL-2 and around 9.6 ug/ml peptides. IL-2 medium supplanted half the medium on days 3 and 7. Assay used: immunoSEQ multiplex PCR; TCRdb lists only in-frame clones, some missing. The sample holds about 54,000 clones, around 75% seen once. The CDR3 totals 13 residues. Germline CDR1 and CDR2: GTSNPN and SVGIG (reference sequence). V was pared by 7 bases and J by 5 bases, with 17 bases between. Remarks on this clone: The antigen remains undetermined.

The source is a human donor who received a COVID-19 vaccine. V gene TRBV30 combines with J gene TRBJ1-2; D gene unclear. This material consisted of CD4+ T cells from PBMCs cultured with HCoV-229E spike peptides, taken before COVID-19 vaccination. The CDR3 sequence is CALATSTYYGYTF. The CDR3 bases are TGTGCCTTGGCAACCTCAACGTATTATGGCTACACCTTC. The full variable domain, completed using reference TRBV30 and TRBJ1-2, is SQTIHQWPATLVQPVGSPLSLECTVEGTSNPNLYWYRQAAGRGLQLLFYSVGIGQISSEVPQNLSASRPQDRQFILSSKKLLLSDSGFYLCALATSTYYGYTFGSGTRLTVV.